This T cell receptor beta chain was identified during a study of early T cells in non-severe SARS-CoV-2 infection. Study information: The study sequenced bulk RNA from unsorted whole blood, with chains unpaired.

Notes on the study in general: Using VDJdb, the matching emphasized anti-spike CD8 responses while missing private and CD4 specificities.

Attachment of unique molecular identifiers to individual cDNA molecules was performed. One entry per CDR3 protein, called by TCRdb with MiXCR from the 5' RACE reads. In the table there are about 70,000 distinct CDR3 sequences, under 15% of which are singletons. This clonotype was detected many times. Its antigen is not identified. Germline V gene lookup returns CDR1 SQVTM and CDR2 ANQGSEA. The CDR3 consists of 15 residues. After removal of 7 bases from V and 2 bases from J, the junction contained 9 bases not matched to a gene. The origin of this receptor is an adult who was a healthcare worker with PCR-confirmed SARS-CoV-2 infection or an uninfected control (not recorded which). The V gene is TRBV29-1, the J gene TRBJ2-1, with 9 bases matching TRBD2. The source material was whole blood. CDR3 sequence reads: CSAVPGTSPYNEQFF. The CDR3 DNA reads TGCAGCGCCGTACCAGGGACTAGCCCCTACAATGAGCAGTTCTTC.